Listed here are 4 T cell receptor beta chains from one sample, sequenced in a study of blood T cell repertoires in COVID-19. Sequencing used immunoSEQ multiplex PCR; TCRdb keeps in-frame clones, though not all of them. The sample yields 200,000 to 300,000 clones, approximately 89% seen once. Sequencing was carried out using PBMCs or T cells enriched from blood (not recorded which). The receptor set was obtained from a young woman who had recovered from COVID-19.

The chain links TRBV25-1 to TRBJ2-2, with TRBD2 as a possible D gene (5 bases). V dropped 6 bases and J dropped 5 bases, with 13 bases sitting between them. This CDR3 comprises 14 residues. CDR1 and CDR2 (germline): MGHDK, SYGVNS. CDR3 protein: CASRSREETGELFF. The DNA for the CDR3 is TGTGCCAGCAGATCCCGGGAAGAGACCGGGGAGCTGTTTTTT. Supplemented by reference TRBV25-1 and TRBJ2-2, the full variable domain reads EADIYQTPRYLVIGTGKKITLECSQTMGHDKMYWYQQDPGMELHLIHYSYGVNSTEKGDLSSESTVSRIRTEHFPLTLESARPSHTSQYLCASRSREETGELFFGEGSRLTVL.

The chain recombines TRBV6-5 with TRBJ2-7; tentative D call: TRBD1 (6 bases). The V and J ends lost 5 bases and 5 bases respectively, with 16 bases between them. Germline CDR1 MNHEY, CDR2 SVGAGI. The CDR3 sequence is 14 residues long. DNA of the CDR3: TGTGCCAGCAGTAGCAGGGGCACGAGGGACGAGCAGTACTTC. Its translation: CASSSRGTRDEQYF.

This chain connects TRBV7-2 to TRBJ2-3; 7 bases match TRBD2. Per germline, CDR1 SGHTA and CDR2 FQGNSA. There are 15 residues in the CDR3. The ends lost 5 bases at V and 2 bases at J; junction bases unmatched: 7. CDR3 nucleotides: TGTGCCAGCAGCGACCCACTAGCGACCACAGATACGCAGTATTTT. Translated, it gives CASSDPLATTDTQYF.

The V and J genes are TRBV5-4 and TRBJ2-5; 8 bases agree with TRBD2. CDR3 length: 16 residues. The J segment lost 1 base and the V segment lost 4 bases, leaving 9 bases of the junction unmatched. Germline V gene lookup returns CDR1 SGHNT and CDR2 YYREEE (reference sequence). The CDR3 is CASSTQRGPPQETQYF. The CDR3 DNA sequence: TGTGCCAGCAGCACCCAGCGGGGGCCGCCCCAAGAGACCCAGTACTTC.